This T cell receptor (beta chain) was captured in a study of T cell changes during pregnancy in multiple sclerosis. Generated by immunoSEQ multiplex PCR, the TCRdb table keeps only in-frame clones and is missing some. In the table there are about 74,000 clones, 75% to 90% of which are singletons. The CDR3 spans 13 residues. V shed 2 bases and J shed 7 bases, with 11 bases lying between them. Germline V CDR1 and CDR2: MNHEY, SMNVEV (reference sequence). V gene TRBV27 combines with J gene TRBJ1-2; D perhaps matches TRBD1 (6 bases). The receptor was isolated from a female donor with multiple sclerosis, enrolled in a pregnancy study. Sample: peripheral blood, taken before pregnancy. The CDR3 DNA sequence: TGTGCCAGCAGTTTAAGGGGGTTTGCTGGCTACACCTTC. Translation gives CASSLRGFAGYTF.